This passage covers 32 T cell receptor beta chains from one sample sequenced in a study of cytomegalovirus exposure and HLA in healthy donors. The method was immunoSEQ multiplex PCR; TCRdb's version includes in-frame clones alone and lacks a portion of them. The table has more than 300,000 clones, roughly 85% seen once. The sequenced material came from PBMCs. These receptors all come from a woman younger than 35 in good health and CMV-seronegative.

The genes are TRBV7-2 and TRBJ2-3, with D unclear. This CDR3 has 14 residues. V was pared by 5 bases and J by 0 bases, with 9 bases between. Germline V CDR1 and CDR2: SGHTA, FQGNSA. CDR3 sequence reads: CASSLGLSTDTQYF. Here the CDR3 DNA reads TGTGCCAGCAGCCTCGGGTTAAGCACAGATACGCAGTATTTT.

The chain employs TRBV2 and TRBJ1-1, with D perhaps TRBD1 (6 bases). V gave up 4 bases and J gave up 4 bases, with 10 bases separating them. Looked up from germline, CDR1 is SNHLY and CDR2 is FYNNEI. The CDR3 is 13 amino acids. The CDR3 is CASSGTGTTEAFF. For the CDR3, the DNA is TGTGCCAGCAGTGGAACAGGGACCACTGAAGCTTTCTTT.

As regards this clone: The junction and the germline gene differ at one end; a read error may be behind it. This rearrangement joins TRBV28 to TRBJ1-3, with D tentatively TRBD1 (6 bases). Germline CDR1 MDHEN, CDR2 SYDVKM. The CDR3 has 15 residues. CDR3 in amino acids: CASSITGLSGNTIYF. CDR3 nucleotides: TGTGCCAGCAGTATCACAGGGCTCTCTGGAAACACTATATATTTT.

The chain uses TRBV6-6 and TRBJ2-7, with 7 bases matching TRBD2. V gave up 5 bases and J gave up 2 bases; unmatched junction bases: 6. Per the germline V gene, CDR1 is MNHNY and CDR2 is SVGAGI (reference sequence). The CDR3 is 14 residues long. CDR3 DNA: TGTGCCAGCAGTCGCGACGGGACTACCTACGAGCAGTACTTC. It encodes CASSRDGTTYEQYF.

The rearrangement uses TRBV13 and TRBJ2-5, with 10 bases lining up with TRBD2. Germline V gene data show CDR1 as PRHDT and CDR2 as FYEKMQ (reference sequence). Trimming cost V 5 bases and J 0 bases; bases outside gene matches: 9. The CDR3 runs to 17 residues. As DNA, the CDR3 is TGTGCCAGCAGCGAACCGGGACTAGCGTCAAACCAAGAGACCCAGTACTTC. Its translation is CASSEPGLASNQETQYF.

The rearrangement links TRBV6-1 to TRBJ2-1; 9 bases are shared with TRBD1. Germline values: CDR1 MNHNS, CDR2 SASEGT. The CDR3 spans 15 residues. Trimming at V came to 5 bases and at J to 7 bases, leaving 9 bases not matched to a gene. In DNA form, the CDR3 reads TGTGCCAGCAGTTTTGGACAGGGGAGGGAGAATGAGCAGTTCTTC. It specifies CASSFGQGRENEQFF.

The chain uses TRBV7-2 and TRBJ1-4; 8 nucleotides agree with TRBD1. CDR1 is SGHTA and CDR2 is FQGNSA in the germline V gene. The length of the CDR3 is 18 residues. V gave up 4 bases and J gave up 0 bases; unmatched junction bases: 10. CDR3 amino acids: CASSSHGTGVATNEKLFF. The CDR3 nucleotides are TGTGCCAGCAGCTCCCATGGGACAGGAGTTGCAACTAATGAAAAACTGTTTTTT.

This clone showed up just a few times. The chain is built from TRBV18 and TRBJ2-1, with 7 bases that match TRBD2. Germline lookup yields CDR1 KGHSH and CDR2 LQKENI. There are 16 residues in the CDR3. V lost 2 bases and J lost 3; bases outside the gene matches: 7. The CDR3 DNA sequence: TGTGCCAGCTCACCAGGGCTAGCGGAGAACTACAATGAGCAGTTCTTC. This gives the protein CASSPGLAENYNEQFF.

The CDR3 DNA sequence: TGTGCCAGTGGTCCGGGGGACTACGAGCAGTACTTC. This translates into CASGPGDYEQYF. V usage is TRBV9 and J usage is TRBJ2-7; D is possibly TRBD2 (6 bases). The ends were cut back, 8 bases at V and 3 bases at J, with 12 bases in the middle. Germline lookup yields CDR1 SGDLS and CDR2 YYNGEE. CDR3 length: 12 residues.

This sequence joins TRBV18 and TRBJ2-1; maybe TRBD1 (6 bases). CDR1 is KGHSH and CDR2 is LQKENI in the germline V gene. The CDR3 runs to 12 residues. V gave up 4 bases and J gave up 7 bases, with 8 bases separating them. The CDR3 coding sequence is TGTGCCAGCTCACTAGGGGGAAATGAGCAGTTCTTC. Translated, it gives CASSLGGNEQFF.

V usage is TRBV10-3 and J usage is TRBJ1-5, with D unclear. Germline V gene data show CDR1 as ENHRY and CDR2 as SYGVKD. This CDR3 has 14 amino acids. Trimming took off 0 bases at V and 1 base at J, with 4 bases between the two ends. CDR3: CAISESVSNQPQHF. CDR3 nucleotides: TGTGCCATCAGTGAGTCTGTAAGCAATCAGCCCCAGCATTTT.

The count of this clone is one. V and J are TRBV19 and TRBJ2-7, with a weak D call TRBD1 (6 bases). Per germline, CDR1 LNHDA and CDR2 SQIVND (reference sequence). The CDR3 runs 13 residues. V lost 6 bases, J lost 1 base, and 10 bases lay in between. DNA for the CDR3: TGTGCCAGTAGACAGGGTACATCCTACGAGCAGTACTTC. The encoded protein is CASRQGTSYEQYF. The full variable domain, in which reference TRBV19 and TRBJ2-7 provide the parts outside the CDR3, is DGGITQSPKYLFRKEGQNVTLSCEQNLNHDAMYWYRQDPGQGLRLIYYSQIVNDFQKGDIAEGYSVSREKKESFPLTVTSAQKNPTAFYLCASRQGTSYEQYFGPGTRLTVT.

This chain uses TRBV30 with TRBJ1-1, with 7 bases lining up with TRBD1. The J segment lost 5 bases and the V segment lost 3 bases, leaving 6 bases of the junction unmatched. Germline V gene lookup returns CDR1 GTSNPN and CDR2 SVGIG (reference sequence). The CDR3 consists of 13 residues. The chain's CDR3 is CAWRSQGETEAFF. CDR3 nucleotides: TGTGCCTGGAGGTCTCAGGGGGAGACTGAAGCTTTCTTT.

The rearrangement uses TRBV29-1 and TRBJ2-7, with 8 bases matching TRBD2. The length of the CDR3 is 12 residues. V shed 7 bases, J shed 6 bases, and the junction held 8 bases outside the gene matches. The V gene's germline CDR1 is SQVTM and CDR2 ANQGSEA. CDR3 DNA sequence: TGCAGCGACCGGAGCGGGAGCACCGAGCAGTACTTC. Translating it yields CSDRSGSTEQYF.

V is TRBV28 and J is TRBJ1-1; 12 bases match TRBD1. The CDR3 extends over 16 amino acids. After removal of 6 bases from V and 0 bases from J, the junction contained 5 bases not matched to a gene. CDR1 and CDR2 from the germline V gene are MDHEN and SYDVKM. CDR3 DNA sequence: TGTGCCAGCAGCCTAGGGACAGGGGGCCTGAACACTGAAGCTTTCTTT. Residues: CASSLGTGGLNTEAFF.

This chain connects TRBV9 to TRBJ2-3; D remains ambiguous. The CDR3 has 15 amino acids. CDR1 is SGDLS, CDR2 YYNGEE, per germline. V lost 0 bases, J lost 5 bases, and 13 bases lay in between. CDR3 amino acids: CASSVGPGLQDTQYF. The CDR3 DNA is TGTGCCAGCAGCGTAGGTCCCGGTCTCCAAGATACGCAGTATTTT.

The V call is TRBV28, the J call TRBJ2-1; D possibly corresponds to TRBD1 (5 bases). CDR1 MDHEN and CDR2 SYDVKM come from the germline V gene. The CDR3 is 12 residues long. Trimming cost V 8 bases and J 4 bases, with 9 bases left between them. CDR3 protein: CASSRVYNEQFF. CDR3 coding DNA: TGTGCCAGCTCCAGGGTGTACAATGAGCAGTTCTTC.

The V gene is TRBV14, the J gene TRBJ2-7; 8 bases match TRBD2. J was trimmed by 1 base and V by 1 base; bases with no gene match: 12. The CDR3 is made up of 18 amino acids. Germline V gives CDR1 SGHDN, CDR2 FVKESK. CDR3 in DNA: TGTGCCAGCAGCCAAGCATATGGTAGCGGGGCCTTTTCCTACGAGCAGTACTTC. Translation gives CASSQAYGSGAFSYEQYF.

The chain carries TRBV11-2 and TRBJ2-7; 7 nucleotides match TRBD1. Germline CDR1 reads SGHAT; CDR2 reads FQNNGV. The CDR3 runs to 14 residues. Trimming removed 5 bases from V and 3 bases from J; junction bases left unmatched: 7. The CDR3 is CASSPRDRLYEQYF. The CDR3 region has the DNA TGTGCCAGCAGCCCTAGGGACAGACTCTACGAGCAGTACTTC.

The CDR3, as DNA: TGTGCCAGCAGTTACGGTACTAGCGGAAGCCCCTACGAGCAGTACTTC. Residues: CASSYGTSGSPYEQYF. The chain has TRBV6-5 and TRBJ2-7; 8 nucleotides match TRBD2. CDR3 length: 16 residues. The J segment lost 2 bases and the V segment lost 2 bases, leaving 8 bases of the junction unmatched. The germline gives CDR1 MNHEY, CDR2 SVGAGI.

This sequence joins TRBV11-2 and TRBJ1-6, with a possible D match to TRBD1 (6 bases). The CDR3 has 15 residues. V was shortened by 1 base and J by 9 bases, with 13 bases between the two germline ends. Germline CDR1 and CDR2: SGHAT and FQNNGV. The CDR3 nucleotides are TGTGCCAGCAGCTTAGTGGCGGCAGGGGTTTCACCCCTCCACTTT. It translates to CASSLVAAGVSPLHF.

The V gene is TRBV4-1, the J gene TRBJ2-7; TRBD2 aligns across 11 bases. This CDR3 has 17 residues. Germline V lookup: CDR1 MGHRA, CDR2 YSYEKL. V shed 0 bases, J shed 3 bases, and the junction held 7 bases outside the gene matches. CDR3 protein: CASSQDLAGGLYYEQYF. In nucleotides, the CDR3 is TGCGCCAGCAGCCAAGATCTAGCGGGGGGACTATACTACGAGCAGTACTTC.

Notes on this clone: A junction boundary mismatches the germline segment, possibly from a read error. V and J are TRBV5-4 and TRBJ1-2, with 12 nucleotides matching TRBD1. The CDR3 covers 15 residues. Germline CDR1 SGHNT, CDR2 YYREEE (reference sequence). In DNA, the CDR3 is TGTGCCAGCAGTTTGGGACAGGGGGCTGACTATGGCTACACCTTC. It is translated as CASSLGQGADYGYTF.

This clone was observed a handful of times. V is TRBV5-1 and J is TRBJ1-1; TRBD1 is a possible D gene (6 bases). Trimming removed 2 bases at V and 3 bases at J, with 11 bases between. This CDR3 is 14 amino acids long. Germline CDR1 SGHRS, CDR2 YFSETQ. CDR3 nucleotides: TGCGCCAGCAGCTTCCAGGGGACGGACACTGAAGCTTTCTTT. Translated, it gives CASSFQGTDTEAFF.

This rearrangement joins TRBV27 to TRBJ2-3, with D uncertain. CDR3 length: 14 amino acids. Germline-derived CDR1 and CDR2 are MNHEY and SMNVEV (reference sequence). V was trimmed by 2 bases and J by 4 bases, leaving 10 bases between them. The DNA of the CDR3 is TGTGCCAGCAGTTTAAAACAGCCAGCAGATACGCAGTATTTT. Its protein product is CASSLKQPADTQYF.

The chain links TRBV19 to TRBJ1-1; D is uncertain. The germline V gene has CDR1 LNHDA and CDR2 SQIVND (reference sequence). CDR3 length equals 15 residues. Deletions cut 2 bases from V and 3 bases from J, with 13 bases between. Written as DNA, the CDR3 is TGTGCCAGTAGTATACGAGGGAATGTTGACACTGAAGCTTTCTTT. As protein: CASSIRGNVDTEAFF.

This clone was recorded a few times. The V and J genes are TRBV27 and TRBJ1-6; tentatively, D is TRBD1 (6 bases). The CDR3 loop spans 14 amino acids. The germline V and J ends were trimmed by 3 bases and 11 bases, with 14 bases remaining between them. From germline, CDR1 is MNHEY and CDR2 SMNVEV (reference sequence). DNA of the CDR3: TGTGCCAGCAGTTTCCGGGACACAGCTACACCCCTCCACTTT. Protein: CASSFRDTATPLHF.

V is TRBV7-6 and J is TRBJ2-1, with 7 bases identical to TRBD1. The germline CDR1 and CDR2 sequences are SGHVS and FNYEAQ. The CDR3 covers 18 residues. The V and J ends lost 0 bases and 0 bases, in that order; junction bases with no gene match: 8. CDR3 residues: CASSLAVGGLSSYNEQFF. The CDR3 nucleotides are TGTGCCAGCAGCTTAGCGGTAGGGGGCCTGAGCTCCTACAATGAGCAGTTCTTC.

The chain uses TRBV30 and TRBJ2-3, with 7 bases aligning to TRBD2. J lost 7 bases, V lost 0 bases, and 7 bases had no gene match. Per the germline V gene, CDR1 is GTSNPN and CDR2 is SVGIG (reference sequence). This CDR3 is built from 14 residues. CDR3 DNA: TGTGCCTGGAGTGTACGGTTGGGAGGGCATACGCAGTATTTT. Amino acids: CAWSVRLGGHTQYF.

The CDR3 region is CASSLRLAGDTGELFF. The CDR3 DNA sequence: TGTGCCAGCAGCCTCAGACTAGCGGGAGACACCGGGGAGCTGTTTTTT. The gene calls are TRBV7-9 and TRBJ2-2, with 12 bases that match TRBD2. Germline V gives CDR1 SEHNR, CDR2 FQNEAQ (reference sequence). J lost 3 bases, V lost 5 bases, and 4 bases had no gene match. This CDR3 region has 16 residues.

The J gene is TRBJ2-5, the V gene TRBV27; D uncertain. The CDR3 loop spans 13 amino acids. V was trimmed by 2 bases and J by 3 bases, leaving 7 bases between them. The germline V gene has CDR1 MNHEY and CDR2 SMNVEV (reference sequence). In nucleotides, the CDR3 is TGTGCCAGCAGTTTACGGCGGAAAGAGACCCAGTACTTC. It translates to CASSLRRKETQYF.

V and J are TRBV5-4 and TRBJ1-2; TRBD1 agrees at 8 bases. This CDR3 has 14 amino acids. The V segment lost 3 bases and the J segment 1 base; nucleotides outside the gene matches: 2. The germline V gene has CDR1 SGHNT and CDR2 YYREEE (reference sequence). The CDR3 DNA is TGTGCCAGCAGCTGGGACAGGTTTAACTATGGCTACACCTTC. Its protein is CASSWDRFNYGYTF.